This TCR beta chain was identified during a study of siplizumab effects on memory and regulatory T cells. Study-wide context: Paired mixed lymphocyte reactions compared siplizumab roughly 1 ug/mL against no drug.

Findings and caveats of the study: Contribution to the alloresponse seemed major for naive T cells, which also seemed more diverse than memory cells. Proof of suppressive function in proliferating Tregs from siplizumab cultures was not established. Alloreactive clones mapping to unstimulated subsets formed only a minor fraction.

The authors cocultured the mixed lymphocyte reaction cells at 37 degrees C for about six days. The CDR3 is made up of 12 amino acids. Germline CDR1 reads SQVTM; CDR2 reads ANQGSEA. The V end lost 5 bases, the J end lost 4 bases, and 11 bases lay between the germline ends. This clone is labeled as medium-sized. Its antigen remains unknown. Repertoires were generated with immunoSEQ multiplex PCR, while TCRdb's copy carries only in-frame clones and drops some. The sample has around 8,000 clones, approximately 35% seen once. The chain has TRBV29-1 and TRBJ1-2, with D maybe TRBD1 (5 bases). Sequencing was carried out using CFSE-low (dividing) CD8+ T cells sorted from an allogeneic mixed lymphocyte reaction. This TCR was recovered from a human donor in good health; the cells came from an allogeneic mixed lymphocyte reaction. DNA of the CDR3: TGCAGCGTTAATGGAGACAGCTATGGCTACACCTTC. Protein product: CSVNGDSYGYTF. The entire variable domain, with the rest obtained from reference TRBV29-1 and TRBJ1-2, is as follows: SAVISQKPSRDICQRGTSLTIQCQVDSQVTMMFWYRQQPGQSLTLIATANQGSEATYESGFVIDKFPISRPNLTFSTLTVSNMSPEDSSIYLCSVNGDSYGYTFGSGTRLTVV.